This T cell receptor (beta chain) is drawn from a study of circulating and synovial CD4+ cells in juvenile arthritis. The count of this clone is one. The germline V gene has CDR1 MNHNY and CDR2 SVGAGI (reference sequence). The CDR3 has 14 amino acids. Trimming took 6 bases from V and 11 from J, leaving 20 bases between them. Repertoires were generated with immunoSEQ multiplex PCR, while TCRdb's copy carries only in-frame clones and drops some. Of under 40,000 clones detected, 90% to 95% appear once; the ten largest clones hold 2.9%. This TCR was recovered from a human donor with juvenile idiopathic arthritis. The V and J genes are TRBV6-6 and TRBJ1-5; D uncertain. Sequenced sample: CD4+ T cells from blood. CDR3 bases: TGTGCCAGCAGACTTTCGACCCGCGGGTGGACCCAGCATTTT. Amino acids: CASRLSTRGWTQHF.